This record concerns one TCR beta chain sequence. This sample is part of a study of blood T cells in healthy people across ages. Primed by a sample-barcoded 5' primer and a J-beta primer mix, a second PCR proceeded for about 7 to 11 cycles. TCRdb reprocessed the 5' RACE reads via MiXCR and lists one record per CDR3 protein. The top ten hold around 13% of the sample, which has around 1,000,000 distinct CDR3 sequences, 35% to 40% seen once. Peripheral blood, around 10 milliliters per donor, was collected. No fewer than 7 million PBMCs went into each sample. From germline, CDR1 is SGDLS and CDR2 YYNGEE. With 5 bases clipped from V and 0 bases from J, the junction kept 10 bases outside the gene matches. The CDR3 runs to 16 residues.

This receptor was identified in a man aged 18-30 years in good health. Input material: blood. The chain couples TRBV9 to TRBJ2-5, with 7 bases lining up with TRBD1. The CDR3 protein is CASSATGTVDQETQYF. The CDR3 DNA follows: TGTGCCAGCAGTGCAACCGGGACAGTCGACCAAGAGACCCAGTACTTC.